The next 3 T cell receptor beta chains were all read from a single sample in a study of shared clonotypes between healthy human individuals. TCRdb keeps only in-frame clones here, not all; method: immunoSEQ multiplex PCR. The sample lists some 680,000 clones, 73% occurring once. Sequencing input: memory CD4+ T cells sorted from blood. Subset meaning: CD45RA-negative fraction. The receptors come from a young woman in good health.

This clone showed up just a few times. The CDR3 here is CASTSLGEQYF. The CDR3 bases are TGTGCCAGCACCTCATTGGGAGAGCAGTACTTC. The chain uses TRBV7-2 and TRBJ2-7; D is unresolved. The germline CDR1 and CDR2 sequences are SGHTA and FQGNSA. The CDR3 runs to 11 residues. V lost 7 bases and J lost 7, with 11 bases in between.

This chain links TRBV6-1 with TRBJ2-7; unclear D gene. Trimming removed 7 bases from V and 4 bases from J, with 11 bases in between. This CDR3 spans 12 amino acids. The germline CDR1 and CDR2 sequences are MNHNS and SASEGT. The CDR3 sequence is CASTRLGYEQYF. CDR3 coding DNA: TGTGCCAGCACTAGACTTGGGTACGAGCAGTACTTC.

The chain has TRBV5-4 and TRBJ2-5; D remains unclear. Trimming took 0 bases from V and 5 from J, leaving 11 bases between them. CDR3 length equals 14 residues. Germline V gene data show CDR1 as SGHNT and CDR2 as YYREEE (reference sequence). The DNA of the CDR3 is TGTGCCAGCAGCTTGGAGGTGGGAACGGAGACCCAGTACTTC. Translating it yields CASSLEVGTETQYF.